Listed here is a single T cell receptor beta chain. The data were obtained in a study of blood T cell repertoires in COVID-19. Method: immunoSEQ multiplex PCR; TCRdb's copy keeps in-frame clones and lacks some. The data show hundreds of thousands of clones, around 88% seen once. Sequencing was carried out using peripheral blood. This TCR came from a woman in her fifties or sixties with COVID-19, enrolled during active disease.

CDR3 DNA: TGTGCCAGCAGTTTATCCCCGACAATTTATGGCTACACCTTC. It yields the protein CASSLSPTIYGYTF. This chain connects TRBV28 to TRBJ1-2; unclear D gene. Germline values: CDR1 MDHEN, CDR2 SYDVKM. The CDR3 covers 14 residues. Trimming cost V 1 base and J 5 bases, with 11 bases left between them.